The source of this TCR beta chain is a study of shared clonotypes between healthy human individuals. Regarding the study as a whole: Clonotype sharing across donors was expected to vary with sequencing depth.

This CDR3 has 13 amino acids. CDR1 is SGHNT and CDR2 is YYREEE in the germline V gene (reference sequence). The V end lost 0 bases, the J end lost 3 bases, and 7 bases lay between the germline ends. In regard to this clone: The antigen is not known. Other DNA sequences in the same sample also yield this CDR3.

Measured with immunoSEQ multiplex PCR; TCRdb has only the in-frame clones, and not every one. There are approximately 500,000 clones in the sample; almost 80% occur only once, and about 12% lies in the top ten. The sequenced sample consisted of PBMCs. The receptor was isolated from a woman aged 40 to 50 in good health. Some clones in this sample may be carry-over from other donors' samples. The rearrangement links TRBV5-4 to TRBJ2-7, with D unresolved. The CDR3 is CASSLGSRYEQYF. The CDR3 DNA reads as TGTGCCAGCAGCTTGGGTAGTCGCTACGAGCAGTACTTC.